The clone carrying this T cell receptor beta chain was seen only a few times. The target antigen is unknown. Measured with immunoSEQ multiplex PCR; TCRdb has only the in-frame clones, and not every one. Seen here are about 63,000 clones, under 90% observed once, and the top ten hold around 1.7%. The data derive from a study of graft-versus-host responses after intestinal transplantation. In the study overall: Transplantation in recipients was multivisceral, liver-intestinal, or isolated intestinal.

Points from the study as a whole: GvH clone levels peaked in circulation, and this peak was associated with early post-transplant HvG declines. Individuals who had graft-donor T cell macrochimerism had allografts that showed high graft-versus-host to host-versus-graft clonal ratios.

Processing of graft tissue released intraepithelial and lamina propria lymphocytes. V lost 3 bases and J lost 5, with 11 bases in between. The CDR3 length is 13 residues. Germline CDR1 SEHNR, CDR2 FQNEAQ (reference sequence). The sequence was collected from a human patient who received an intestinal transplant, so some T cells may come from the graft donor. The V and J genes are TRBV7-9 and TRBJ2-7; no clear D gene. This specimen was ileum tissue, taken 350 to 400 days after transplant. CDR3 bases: TGTGCCAGCAGCTTCTCTAAACAAGACGAGCAGTACTTC. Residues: CASSFSKQDEQYF.